These T cell receptor beta chains were read from a single sample in a study of blood T cell repertoires in COVID-19. Data came from immunoSEQ multiplex PCR; TCRdb stores just in-frame clones and leaves some out. In the table there are about 83,000 clones, about three quarters of which are singletons. Sequenced sample: peripheral blood. The receptors stem from a woman older than 75 with active or convalescent COVID-19. Each CDR3 is given with its conserved first and last residue. Fields, in order: clone size, V gene, D gene, J gene, CDR3 protein, CDR3 DNA. A D gene is named only where the DNA matches it firmly. Clone sizes are given selectively: once, few, many, or a class where the clone is expanded.

clone_size: -; v_call: TRBV30; d_call: -; j_call: TRBJ1-5; cdr3_aa: CAWSGRGRGNQPQHF; cdr3_nt: TGTGCCTGGAGCGGGAGGGGACGGGGCAATCAGCCCCAGCATTTT
clone_size: -; v_call: TRBV4-1; d_call: -; j_call: TRBJ1-1; cdr3_aa: CASSQVAGYGTEAFF; cdr3_nt: TGCGCCAGCAGCCAAGTGGCGGGGTATGGCACTGAAGCTTTCTTT
clone_size: -; v_call: TRBV7-6; d_call: TRBD1; j_call: TRBJ2-5; cdr3_aa: CASSGRDRGWETQYF; cdr3_nt: TGTGCCAGCAGCGGAAGGGACAGGGGTTGGGAGACCCAGTACTTC
clone_size: -; v_call: TRBV6-1; d_call: -; j_call: TRBJ1-4; cdr3_aa: CASSLESKLFF; cdr3_nt: TGTGCCAGCAGTTTGGAGTCGAAACTGTTTTTT
clone_size: -; v_call: TRBV5-1; d_call: TRBD1; j_call: TRBJ2-2; cdr3_aa: CASSAQTAGTGTGELFF; cdr3_nt: TGCGCCAGCAGTGCGCAGACTGCCGGGACAGGGACCGGGGAGCTGTTTTTT
clone_size: -; v_call: TRBV7-6; d_call: TRBD1; j_call: TRBJ2-5; cdr3_aa: CASSEGQGYQETQYF; cdr3_nt: TGTGCCAGCAGCGAGGGACAGGGTTATCAAGAGACCCAGTACTTC
clone_size: -; v_call: TRBV5-1; d_call: -; j_call: TRBJ2-5; cdr3_aa: CASSLAPQETQYF; cdr3_nt: TGCGCCAGCAGCTTGGCCCCACAAGAGACCCAGTACTTC
clone_size: once; v_call: TRBV11-2; d_call: -; j_call: TRBJ2-5; cdr3_aa: CASSLAQPQETQYF; cdr3_nt: TGTGCCAGCAGCTTAGCACAGCCTCAAGAGACCCAGTACTTC
clone_size: -; v_call: TRBV7-9; d_call: -; j_call: TRBJ2-3; cdr3_aa: CASSLTGSNTQYF; cdr3_nt: TGTGCCAGCAGCTTGACAGGCTCGAATACGCAGTATTTT
clone_size: -; v_call: TRBV29-1; d_call: -; j_call: TRBJ1-2; cdr3_aa: CSSGGKHGYTF; cdr3_nt: TGCAGCAGCGGAGGCAAGCATGGCTACACCTTC
clone_size: -; v_call: TRBV2; d_call: TRBD1; j_call: TRBJ1-2; cdr3_aa: CASSGTGIDGYTF; cdr3_nt: TGTGCCAGCAGTGGGACAGGTATCGATGGCTACACCTTC
clone_size: -; v_call: TRBV28; d_call: -; j_call: TRBJ1-6; cdr3_aa: CASMQRTNSPLHF; cdr3_nt: TGTGCCAGCATGCAGCGTACTAATTCACCCCTCCACTTT
clone_size: -; v_call: TRBV30; d_call: -; j_call: TRBJ1-1; cdr3_aa: CAWSRLAEAFF; cdr3_nt: TGTGCCTGGAGTCGACTAGCTGAAGCTTTCTTT
clone_size: -; v_call: TRBV20-1; d_call: -; j_call: TRBJ1-1; cdr3_aa: CSASLGPNTEAFF; cdr3_nt: TGCAGTGCTAGTCTCGGTCCGAACACTGAAGCTTTCTTT
clone_size: -; v_call: TRBV16; d_call: -; j_call: TRBJ2-3; cdr3_aa: CASSLLDSTDTDTQYF; cdr3_nt: TGTGCCAGCAGCCTATTAGACAGCACCGACACAGATACGCAGTATTTT
clone_size: -; v_call: TRBV12-3/TRBV12-4; d_call: -; j_call: TRBJ1-1; cdr3_aa: CASSLNRDTEAFF; cdr3_nt: TGTGCCAGCAGTTTGAATCGGGACACTGAAGCTTTCTTT
clone_size: -; v_call: TRBV27; d_call: TRBD1; j_call: TRBJ2-7; cdr3_aa: CASNPQGVGPYEQYF; cdr3_nt: TGTGCCAGCAACCCACAGGGGGTTGGGCCCTACGAGCAGTACTTC
clone_size: -; v_call: TRBV9; d_call: -; j_call: TRBJ1-6; cdr3_aa: CASSFREGGEYSPLHF; cdr3_nt: TGTGCCAGCAGCTTTCGGGAAGGGGGAGAGTATTCACCCCTCCACTTT
clone_size: -; v_call: TRBV4-1; d_call: TRBD1; j_call: TRBJ1-2; cdr3_aa: CASSQDSGWGTGGVVGYTF; cdr3_nt: TGCGCCAGCAGCCAAGATTCGGGATGGGGTACAGGGGGCGTGGTGGGCTACACCTTC
clone_size: -; v_call: TRBV7-8; d_call: TRBD1; j_call: TRBJ1-1; cdr3_aa: CASSSGTGKGTEAFF; cdr3_nt: TGTGCCAGCAGCTCCGGGACAGGGAAGGGAACTGAAGCTTTCTTT
clone_size: once; v_call: TRBV6-5; d_call: TRBD2; j_call: TRBJ2-5; cdr3_aa: CAAGRAAGETQYF; cdr3_nt: TGTGCCGCCGGGAGGGCCGCGGGGGAGACCCAGTACTTC
clone_size: -; v_call: TRBV5-1; d_call: -; j_call: TRBJ2-7; cdr3_aa: CASSLEEGRSYEQYF; cdr3_nt: TGCGCCAGCAGCTTGGAAGAGGGTAGGAGCTACGAGCAGTACTTC
clone_size: -; v_call: TRBV29-1; d_call: TRBD1; j_call: TRBJ2-7; cdr3_aa: CSGGQGAPYEQYF; cdr3_nt: TGCAGCGGTGGACAGGGGGCTCCCTACGAGCAGTACTTC
clone_size: -; v_call: TRBV4-3; d_call: -; j_call: TRBJ1-3; cdr3_aa: CASSQEGRPGNTIYF; cdr3_nt: TGCGCCAGCAGCCAAGAGGGCAGGCCTGGAAACACCATATATTTT
clone_size: -; v_call: TRBV27; d_call: -; j_call: TRBJ1-5; cdr3_aa: CASSAGLNQPQHF; cdr3_nt: TGTGCCAGCAGTGCGGGCCTCAATCAGCCCCAGCATTTT
clone_size: many; v_call: TRBV15; d_call: -; j_call: TRBJ1-6; cdr3_aa: CATSRENSPLHF; cdr3_nt: TGTGCCACCAGCAGGGAGAATTCACCCCTCCACTTT
clone_size: -; v_call: TRBV5-1; d_call: -; j_call: TRBJ1-4; cdr3_aa: CASSLDSREKLFF; cdr3_nt: TGCGCCAGCAGCTTGGATTCTCGGGAAAAACTGTTTTTT
clone_size: -; v_call: TRBV6-1; d_call: -; j_call: TRBJ1-4; cdr3_aa: CASSESGLPEKLFF; cdr3_nt: TGTGCCAGCAGTGAATCGGGACTCCCCGAAAAACTGTTTTTT
clone_size: -; v_call: TRBV7-2; d_call: TRBD1; j_call: TRBJ2-5; cdr3_aa: CASSWTGGGGQETQYF; cdr3_nt: TGTGCCAGCAGCTGGACAGGGGGCGGAGGGCAAGAGACCCAGTACTTC
clone_size: -; v_call: TRBV7-9; d_call: TRBD1; j_call: TRBJ2-7; cdr3_aa: CASSSDRDFSYEQYF; cdr3_nt: TGTGCCAGCAGCTCGGACAGGGACTTCTCCTACGAGCAGTACTTC
clone_size: -; v_call: TRBV9; d_call: TRBD1; j_call: TRBJ2-3; cdr3_aa: CASTRTGDTDTQYF; cdr3_nt: TGTGCCAGCACAAGGACAGGGGACACAGATACGCAGTATTTT
clone_size: -; v_call: TRBV11-2; d_call: -; j_call: TRBJ1-2; cdr3_aa: CASSHLLLENYGYTF; cdr3_nt: TGTGCCAGCAGCCACCTTTTGTTAGAGAACTATGGCTACACCTTC
clone_size: -; v_call: TRBV3-1/TRBV3-2; d_call: TRBD1; j_call: TRBJ1-1; cdr3_aa: CASSQRDRGNTEAFF; cdr3_nt: TGTGCCAGCAGCCAACGAGACAGGGGGAACACTGAAGCTTTCTTT
clone_size: once; v_call: TRBV11-2; d_call: TRBD2; j_call: TRBJ2-3; cdr3_aa: CASSRSGGTSTDTQYF; cdr3_nt: TGTGCCAGCAGCCGCAGCGGGGGGACTAGCACAGATACGCAGTATTTT
clone_size: -; v_call: TRBV6-6; d_call: TRBD1; j_call: TRBJ1-1; cdr3_aa: CASQRQGASEAFF; cdr3_nt: TGTGCCAGTCAACGCCAGGGGGCAAGTGAAGCTTTCTTT
clone_size: -; v_call: TRBV7-2; d_call: TRBD1; j_call: TRBJ2-7; cdr3_aa: CASSQRTGGREQYF; cdr3_nt: TGTGCCAGCAGCCAAAGGACAGGGGGCCGCGAGCAGTACTTC
clone_size: once; v_call: TRBV5-6; d_call: TRBD1; j_call: TRBJ2-5; cdr3_aa: CASSLEQGANQETQYF; cdr3_nt: TGTGCCAGCAGCTTGGAACAGGGGGCTAATCAAGAGACCCAGTACTTC
clone_size: -; v_call: TRBV5-4; d_call: -; j_call: TRBJ1-6; cdr3_aa: CASSLQGSYSPLHF; cdr3_nt: TGTGCCAGCAGCTTGCAGGGTTCGTATTCACCCCTCCACTTT
clone_size: -; v_call: TRBV5-4; d_call: -; j_call: TRBJ2-5; cdr3_aa: CASSLSLVGPTSQYF; cdr3_nt: TGTGCCAGCAGCTTGTCTTTAGTGGGCCCCACGTCCCAGTACTTC
clone_size: -; v_call: TRBV15; d_call: -; j_call: TRBJ2-2; cdr3_aa: CATRGTGNGELFF; cdr3_nt: TGTGCCACCAGAGGTACAGGGAACGGGGAGCTGTTTTTT
clone_size: -; v_call: TRBV10-3; d_call: -; j_call: TRBJ2-7; cdr3_aa: CAISSPRNRYEQYF; cdr3_nt: TGTGCCATCAGCAGTCCAAGAAACCGATACGAGCAGTACTTC
clone_size: -; v_call: TRBV2; d_call: -; j_call: TRBJ1-2; cdr3_aa: CASHEGSHGYTF; cdr3_nt: TGTGCCAGCCATGAGGGTTCCCATGGCTACACCTTC
clone_size: once; v_call: TRBV6-6; d_call: TRBD1; j_call: TRBJ1-5; cdr3_aa: CASRMDRGMFQPQHF; cdr3_nt: TGTGCCAGCAGAATGGACAGGGGTATGTTTCAGCCCCAGCATTTT
clone_size: -; v_call: TRBV7-2; d_call: -; j_call: TRBJ2-3; cdr3_aa: CASSWAGEDTQYF; cdr3_nt: TGTGCCAGCAGCTGGGCAGGGGAGGATACGCAGTATTTT
clone_size: many; v_call: TRBV5-1; d_call: TRBD2; j_call: TRBJ2-3; cdr3_aa: CASSAGSASGVRIDTQYF; cdr3_nt: TGCGCCAGCAGCGCCGGAAGTGCTAGCGGGGTAAGGATAGATACGCAGTATTTT
clone_size: once; v_call: TRBV7-2; d_call: -; j_call: TRBJ2-1; cdr3_aa: CASSLYQVQAEGRFF; cdr3_nt: TGTGCCAGCAGCCTCTATCAGGTACAGGCTGAAGGGCGGTTCTTC
clone_size: -; v_call: TRBV12-3/TRBV12-4; d_call: -; j_call: TRBJ2-5; cdr3_aa: CASSLTRQETQYF; cdr3_nt: TGTGCCAGCAGTTTAACTCGCCAAGAGACCCAGTACTTC
clone_size: -; v_call: TRBV3-1/TRBV3-2; d_call: -; j_call: TRBJ1-1; cdr3_aa: CASRLSDKNTEAFF; cdr3_nt: TGTGCCAGCAGACTATCGGACAAGAACACTGAAGCTTTCTTT
clone_size: few; v_call: TRBV2; d_call: -; j_call: TRBJ1-5; cdr3_aa: CASSVTGSNQPQHF; cdr3_nt: TGTGCCAGCAGTGTGACAGGTAGCAATCAGCCCCAGCATTTT
clone_size: -; v_call: TRBV19; d_call: -; j_call: TRBJ1-3; cdr3_aa: CASSWPQGPGNTIYF; cdr3_nt: TGTGCCAGTAGTTGGCCCCAGGGTCCTGGAAACACCATATATTTT
clone_size: -; v_call: TRBV3-1/TRBV3-2; d_call: -; j_call: TRBJ1-1; cdr3_aa: CASSPTGQNNTEAFF; cdr3_nt: TGTGCCAGCAGCCCTACCGGACAGAACAACACTGAAGCTTTCTTT
clone_size: -; v_call: TRBV19; d_call: TRBD1; j_call: TRBJ2-7; cdr3_aa: CASQDRYSYEQYF; cdr3_nt: TGTGCCAGCCAGGACAGGTATTCGTACGAGCAGTACTTC
clone_size: -; v_call: TRBV7-2; d_call: TRBD1; j_call: TRBJ1-3; cdr3_aa: CASSLRQGAGNTIYF; cdr3_nt: TGTGCCAGCAGCTTAAGGCAGGGGGCTGGAAACACCATATATTTT
clone_size: -; v_call: TRBV3-1/TRBV3-2; d_call: -; j_call: TRBJ2-2; cdr3_aa: CASSPGYTGELFF; cdr3_nt: TGTGCCAGCAGCCCGGGGTACACCGGGGAGCTGTTTTTT